This T cell receptor beta chain was captured in a study of CD8 T cells in Susac syndrome. Healthy donors constituted the controls, which were matched for age and sex. Negative isolation yielded CD8+ and CD4+ T cells; FACS enriched TEMRA cells. RNA was extracted with the RNeasy kit, and a quantity of roughly 0.5 to 1 ug was reverse transcribed using random hexamers. Multiplex immunoSEQ PCR targeted 54 Vbeta and 13 Jbeta TCR beta segments. MiXCR was run by TCRdb on the immunoSEQ multiplex PCR reads, yielding one entry per CDR3 protein. Counted here are over 120,000 distinct CDR3 sequences, roughly 94% occurring once; the ten biggest clones make up less than 0.095%. In germline, CDR1 is MDHEN, CDR2 SYDVKM. Trimming cost V 6 bases and J 0 bases, with 8 bases left between them. CDR3 length equals 13 residues.

The sequenced sample was CD4+ T cells from PBMCs. This TCR was sampled from a human donor in good health. V and J are TRBV28 and TRBJ1-1, with unresolved D. The CDR3 spells CASRTELNTEAFF. CDR3 nucleotide sequence: TGTGCCAGCAGGACGGAGTTGAACACTGAAGCTTTCTTT.